Listed here are 28 T cell receptor beta chains from one sample, sequenced in a study of blood T cell repertoires in COVID-19. TCRdb's copy holds only in-frame clones and misses some; the assay was immunoSEQ multiplex PCR. The data hold about 350,000 clones, with around 86% observed a single time. The sequenced sample consisted of peripheral blood. These receptors all stem from a woman aged 45-60 years with COVID-19, enrolled during active disease.

This rearrangement joins TRBV7-2 to TRBJ2-2, with D tentatively TRBD2 (6 bases). Trimming removed 1 base at V and 5 bases at J, with 11 bases between. In germline, CDR1 is SGHTA, CDR2 FQGNSA. The length of the CDR3 is 15 residues. CDR3 DNA: TGTGCCAGCAGCTTAGGCCGGGGAGGTACCGGGGAGCTGTTTTTT. The encoded protein is CASSLGRGGTGELFF.

The rearrangement joins TRBV19 to TRBJ2-2; TRBD2 might be the D (5 bases). Germline CDR1 reads LNHDA; CDR2 reads SQIVND (reference sequence). V was clipped by 5 bases and J by 1 base, with 5 bases between them. The CDR3 has 13 residues. The CDR3 DNA sequence: TGTGCCAGTAGTCGGGGGAACACCGGGGAGCTGTTTTTT. Translating gives CASSRGNTGELFF.

This clone was counted once. CDR3 residues: CASSEAPVTGVEETQYF. The DNA of the CDR3 is TGTGCCAGCAGTGAAGCGCCAGTGACAGGGGTCGAAGAGACCCAGTACTTC. This chain links TRBV2 with TRBJ2-5, with TRBD1 matching over 8 bases. The ends lost 0 bases at V and 3 bases at J; junction bases unmatched: 9. Germline V gene lookup returns CDR1 SNHLY and CDR2 FYNNEI. The CDR3 covers 17 residues.

The chain has TRBV7-9 and TRBJ1-2, with 9 bases matching TRBD1. From germline, CDR1 is SEHNR and CDR2 FQNEAQ (reference sequence). After removal of 5 bases from V and 7 bases from J, the junction contained 8 bases not matched to a gene. The CDR3 contains 14 residues. The CDR3 reads CASSPGQGWRGYTF. Here the CDR3 DNA reads TGTGCCAGCAGCCCAGGACAGGGGTGGCGTGGCTACACCTTC.

The chain combines TRBV3-1 (or the pseudogene TRBV3-2) with TRBJ1-1; 9 bases line up with TRBD1. Germline V gene sequence: CDR1 LGHDT, CDR2 YNNKEL (reference sequence). The CDR3 consists of 13 residues. V was pared by 1 base and J by 7 bases, with 1 base of the junction left unmatched. This chain's CDR3 is CASSQGGQGEAFF. Here the CDR3 DNA reads TGTGCCAGCAGCCAAGGGGGACAGGGTGAAGCTTTCTTT.

V is TRBV6-6 and J is TRBJ2-7; TRBD2 aligns across 13 bases. V lost 6 bases, J lost 3 bases, and 8 bases stayed unmatched. Per germline, CDR1 MNHNY and CDR2 SVGAGI (reference sequence). The CDR3 is 16 residues long. The CDR3 here is CASRTGTSGNFYEQYF. The CDR3 nucleotides are TGTGCCAGCAGGACCGGGACTAGCGGGAATTTCTACGAGCAGTACTTC.

The chain couples TRBV6-5 to TRBJ2-2; D possibly corresponds to TRBD1 (6 bases). The CDR3 consists of 15 residues. The V end lost 6 bases, the J end lost 1 base, and 12 bases lay between the germline ends. Germline V CDR1 and CDR2: MNHEY, SVGAGI. CDR3 region: CASRTGKQNTGELFF. The CDR3 region has the DNA TGTGCCAGCAGAACAGGGAAACAGAACACCGGGGAGCTGTTTTTT.

The chain carries TRBV7-3 and TRBJ2-1; the D gene is possibly TRBD2 (6 bases). The ends were cut back, 1 base at V and 13 bases at J, with 14 bases in the middle. The V gene's germline CDR1 is SGHTA and CDR2 FQGTGA. The CDR3 runs 13 residues. CDR3 in DNA: TGTGCCAGCAGCTTAATCATTACGGGAGAACAGTTCTTC. Amino acid sequence: CASSLIITGEQFF.

The sample holds a few counts of this clone. The CDR3 region has the DNA TGTGCCAGCAGCTTAATGGGGGGGACAGGATCGAGGAATTCACCCCTCCACTTT. It codes for CASSLMGGTGSRNSPLHF. This chain uses TRBV7-8 with TRBJ1-6; 8 nucleotides agree with TRBD1. Germline CDR1 and CDR2: SGHVS and FQNEAQ. The V segment lost 2 bases and the J segment 7 bases; nucleotides outside the gene matches: 13. The CDR3 sequence is 18 residues long. Together with reference TRBV7-8 and TRBJ1-6, the CDR3 gives the full variable domain: GAGVSQSPRYKVAKRGQDVALRCDPISGHVSLFWYQQALGQGPEFLTYFQNEAQLDKSGLPSDRFFAERPEGSVSTLKIQRTQQEDSAVYLCASSLMGGTGSRNSPLHFGNGTRLTVT.

The sample holds one count of this clone. The J gene is TRBJ2-7, the V gene TRBV6-5; 7 bases line up with TRBD1. V shed 2 bases, J shed 6 bases, and the junction held 7 bases outside the gene matches. This CDR3 region has 14 residues. Germline V lookup: CDR1 MNHEY, CDR2 SVGAGI. Written as DNA, the CDR3 is TGTGCCAGCAGTTACAGGGGGCAGGGGGTCGAGCAGTACTTC. This sequence encodes CASSYRGQGVEQYF.

V is TRBV4-1 and J is TRBJ2-7; 9 bases line up with TRBD2. J gave up 2 bases and V 4 bases, and 6 bases lay outside the gene matches. CDR3 length: 15 residues. Germline V CDR1 and CDR2: MGHRA, YSYEKL. The CDR3 coding sequence is TGCGCCAGCAGCCGCGGACTAGCGACAGCCTACGAGCAGTACTTC. Its protein is CASSRGLATAYEQYF.

The rearrangement uses TRBV27 and TRBJ2-2; perhaps TRBD2 as D (6 bases). The ends were cut back, 5 bases at V and 1 base at J, with 17 bases in the middle. There are 17 residues in the CDR3. The germline gives CDR1 MNHEY, CDR2 SMNVEV (reference sequence). This chain's CDR3 is CASSPNRLVGNTGELFF. The DNA for the CDR3 is TGTGCCAGCAGTCCCAACAGACTAGTAGGGAACACCGGGGAGCTGTTTTTT.

The chain uses TRBV7-9 and TRBJ2-3; a weak D match, TRBD2 (5 bases). This CDR3 region has 16 residues. CDR1 is SEHNR, CDR2 FQNEAQ, per germline (reference sequence). The V end lost 5 bases, the J end lost 5 bases, and 20 bases lay between the germline ends. CDR3 region: CASSPTGVLEGDTQYF. The CDR3 DNA sequence: TGTGCCAGCAGCCCTACCGGGGTCTTAGAGGGAGATACGCAGTATTTT.

V usage is TRBV10-3 and J usage is TRBJ1-5, with D perhaps TRBD1 (5 bases). This CDR3 contains 15 residues. Trimming left V 2 bases short and J 0 bases short, with 8 bases between. CDR1 ENHRY and CDR2 SYGVKD come from the germline V gene. In DNA, the CDR3 is TGTGCCATCAGTGAGGCCCAGGGTAGCAATCAGCCCCAGCATTTT. Amino acids: CAISEAQGSNQPQHF.

V and J are TRBV6-6 and TRBJ1-5, with no clear D. Trimming took off 7 bases at V and 7 bases at J, with 11 bases between the two ends. The CDR3 is 12 residues long. Per the germline V gene, CDR1 is MNHNY and CDR2 is SVGAGI (reference sequence). The CDR3 reads CASTIGSQPQHF. Written as DNA, the CDR3 is TGTGCCAGCACCATAGGGAGCCAGCCCCAGCATTTT.

This sequence joins TRBV4-1 and TRBJ1-5, with D perhaps TRBD1 (6 bases). The CDR3 consists of 16 residues. Trimming took off 0 bases at V and 0 bases at J, with 9 bases between the two ends. From germline, CDR1 is MGHRA and CDR2 YSYEKL. The CDR3 coding sequence is TGCGCCAGCAGCCAAGAAGGGACATATAGCAATCAGCCCCAGCATTTT. Translating it yields CASSQEGTYSNQPQHF.

This chain joins TRBV12-3 or TRBV12-4 and TRBJ1-1; D not resolved. The ends were cut back, 5 bases at V and 2 bases at J, with 9 bases in the middle. The length of the CDR3 is 13 residues. CDR3 in amino acids: CASSPEGNTEAFF. CDR3 coding DNA: TGTGCCAGCAGTCCCGAGGGTAACACTGAAGCTTTCTTT.

This clone showed up just once. The V gene is TRBV9, the J gene TRBJ2-3, with 7 positions matching TRBD2. J gave up 4 bases and V 3 bases, and 11 bases lay outside the gene matches. CDR1 is SGDLS, CDR2 YYNGEE, per germline. The CDR3 is 16 amino acids. The DNA of the CDR3 is TGTGCCAGCAGCGCGCTGGGGGGGAGGACGCCAGATACGCAGTATTTT. Translated, it gives CASSALGGRTPDTQYF. The variable domain in full, completed from reference TRBV9 and TRBJ2-3, reads DSGVTQTPKHLITATGQRVTLRCSPRSGDLSVYWYQQSLDQGLQFLIQYYNGEERAKGNILERFSAQQFPDLHSELNLSSLELGDSALYFCASSALGGRTPDTQYFGPGTRLTVL.

This chain connects TRBV18 to TRBJ2-7, with 9 bases aligning to TRBD2. The ends lost 6 bases at V and 2 bases at J; junction bases unmatched: 8. In germline, CDR1 is KGHSH, CDR2 LQKENI. This CDR3 comprises 15 residues. The DNA of the CDR3 is TGTGCCAGCTCTCTTTGGGCGGGAGGGCCCTACGAGCAGTACTTC. The encoded protein is CASSLWAGGPYEQYF.

J is TRBJ2-5 and V is TRBV7-9; TRBD2 aligns across 11 bases. V shed 2 bases and J 5 bases; nucleotides not matched to a gene: 4. The length of the CDR3 is 15 residues. Germline lookup yields CDR1 SEHNR and CDR2 FQNEAQ (reference sequence). The CDR3 region is CASSLTASGRETQYF. The CDR3 DNA is TGTGCCAGCAGCTTAACAGCTAGCGGGAGGGAGACCCAGTACTTC.

V gene TRBV9 combines with J gene TRBJ1-4; D unresolved. Germline CDR1 reads SGDLS; CDR2 reads YYNGEE. Trimming removed 4 bases from V and 8 bases from J, with 21 bases in between. The CDR3 loop spans 16 amino acids. CDR3 amino acids: CASSPRYAGFREKLFF. In DNA form, the CDR3 reads TGTGCCAGCAGCCCCAGGTACGCGGGATTCCGAGAAAAACTGTTTTTT.

This chain links TRBV25-1 with TRBJ2-7; the match to TRBD1 covers 10 bases. The germline V gene encodes CDR1 MGHDK and CDR2 SYGVNS. The CDR3 covers 14 residues. V lost 8 bases, J lost 4 bases, and 8 bases stayed unmatched. The CDR3 loop reads CASGRQGARYEQYF. The CDR3, as DNA: TGTGCCAGCGGGCGACAGGGGGCGCGATACGAGCAGTACTTC.

The CDR3 DNA is TGTGCCAGCAGCTTCAACAGGGGTAACACCGGGGAGCTGTTTTTT. Its protein product is CASSFNRGNTGELFF. The genes are TRBV7-9 and TRBJ2-2; 7 nucleotides line up with TRBD1. The germline V gene encodes CDR1 SEHNR and CDR2 FQNEAQ (reference sequence). Losses at the gene ends were 3 bases for V and 2 bases for J; bases not matched to a gene: 3. The CDR3 totals 15 residues.

The V call is TRBV3-1 (or the pseudogene TRBV3-2), the J call TRBJ1-6; D not certain. V lost 3 bases and J lost 7, with 16 bases in between. In germline, CDR1 is LGHDT, CDR2 YNNKEL (reference sequence). The CDR3 has 16 amino acids. The CDR3 loop reads CASSHRLATGNSPLHF. CDR3 DNA: TGTGCCAGCAGCCATCGACTTGCGACCGGCAATTCACCCCTCCACTTT.

The chain has TRBV2 and TRBJ2-1; 12 bases fit TRBD2. Germline V gene data show CDR1 as SNHLY and CDR2 as FYNNEI. The J segment lost 4 bases and the V segment lost 6 bases, leaving 4 bases of the junction unmatched. The CDR3 spans 15 residues. CDR3 sequence reads: CASRETSGRYNEQFF. The DNA for the CDR3 is TGTGCCAGCAGGGAAACTAGCGGGAGGTACAATGAGCAGTTCTTC. Looking up the rest from reference TRBV2 and TRBJ2-1 gives the full variable domain: EPEVTQTPSHQVTQMGQEVILRCVPISNHLYFYWYRQILGQKVEFLVSFYNNEISEKSEIFDDQFSVERPDGSNFTLKIRSTKLEDSAMYFCASRETSGRYNEQFFGPGTRLTVL.

The chain links TRBV20-1 to TRBJ2-1; the D gene is possibly TRBD2 (6 bases). Germline values: CDR1 DFQATT, CDR2 SNEGSKA (reference sequence). The ends were cut back, 3 bases at V and 0 bases at J, with 15 bases in the middle. CDR3 length equals 16 residues. Written as DNA, the CDR3 is TGCAGTGCTAGTATACTAGCCGCAAGCTCCTACAATGAGCAGTTCTTC. This sequence encodes CSASILAASSYNEQFF.

The genes are TRBV5-1 and TRBJ2-3, with 10 bases aligning to TRBD2. The CDR3 consists of 16 residues. J was trimmed by 1 base and V by 4 bases; bases with no gene match: 6. Germline V gene lookup returns CDR1 SGHRS and CDR2 YFSETQ. CDR3 sequence: CASSLRGLAGTDTQYF. The CDR3 region has the DNA TGCGCCAGCAGCCTACGCGGACTAGCGGGCACAGATACGCAGTATTTT.

The chain has TRBV18 and TRBJ1-2; maybe TRBD1 (6 bases). Germline V gives CDR1 KGHSH, CDR2 LQKENI. V was cut by 4 bases and J by 0 bases, with 12 bases left in between. This CDR3 is 15 amino acids long. The CDR3 loop is CASSRRTDANYGYTF. The CDR3 DNA follows: TGTGCCAGCTCACGACGGACAGACGCTAACTATGGCTACACCTTC.